The text below deals with one TCR beta chain. This specimen belongs to a study of blood T cell repertoires in COVID-19. At the level of the study: Samples taken during acute and convalescent COVID-19 were collected in the United States, Italy and Spain.

Study processing details: Nucleated cell number was recorded as an estimate derived from reference gene primer amplification. Assay: immunoSEQ multiplex PCR; the TCRdb copy retains only in-frame clones and omits some. V and J calls and clone size are as listed in that table; D and trimming were resolved from the DNA. The table shows 100,000 to 120,000 clones, with approximately 79% occurring only once. The CDR3 is 14 residues long. V dropped 8 bases and J dropped 3 bases, with 13 bases sitting between them. Looked up from germline, CDR1 is LNHDA and CDR2 is SQIVND (reference sequence). The chain joins TRBV19 to TRBJ2-2; D possibly corresponds to TRBD2 (5 bases). This clonotype was obtained from an elderly woman with active or convalescent COVID-19. Source material: peripheral blood. In DNA form, the CDR3 reads TGTGCCAGTCAACCGGACTCATACACCGGGGAGCTGTTTTTT. Its protein is CASQPDSYTGELFF.